The 16 T cell receptor beta chains reported below all come from one sample, sequenced in a study of breast tumors, draining lymph nodes, adjacent tissues. The lymph nodes were axillary draining lymph nodes from breast cancer patients. MiXCR, applied by TCRdb to the multiplex PCR reads, yields one record per CDR3 protein. The repertoire holds around 130,000 distinct CDR3 sequences, with approximately 30% as singletons. Input material: axillary lymph node tissue. These TCRs come from a female donor with breast cancer. Some clones in this sample may be carry-over from other donors' samples.

This clonotype was seen at least ten times. This chain links TRBV7-6 with TRBJ2-5; D is unresolved. Germline CDR1 is SGHVS and CDR2 is FNYEAQ. The CDR3 runs to 13 residues. V was pared by 1 base and J by 5 bases, with 8 bases between. CDR3 sequence reads: CASSLVLSETQYF. As DNA, the CDR3 is TGTGCCAGCAGCTTAGTTTTGTCGGAGACCCAGTACTTC.

CDR3 DNA: TGCGCCAGCAGCTTGGAAGCAGCAATCGGGACAGCGAATTCACCCCTCCACTTT. This encodes CASSLEAAIGTANSPLHF. This chain uses TRBV5-1 with TRBJ1-6; 7 bases line up with TRBD1. CDR3 size: 18 residues. Germline lookup yields CDR1 SGHRS and CDR2 YFSETQ. J gave up 7 bases and V 0 bases, and 13 bases lay outside the gene matches.

Many counts were recorded for this clonotype. The V and J genes are TRBV7-2 and TRBJ2-5; D gene uncertain. Per the germline V gene, CDR1 is SGHTA and CDR2 is FQGNSA. V lost 3 bases and J 3 bases, leaving 8 bases between the germline ends. The CDR3 totals 13 residues. The CDR3 spells CASSFYRKETQYF. CDR3 DNA sequence: TGTGCCAGCAGCTTCTACAGAAAAGAGACCCAGTACTTC.

This clonotype was detected ten times or more. The chain has TRBV7-9 and TRBJ1-2, with no clear D. V was cut by 0 bases and J by 1 base, with 6 bases left in between. Germline-derived CDR1 and CDR2 are SEHNR and FQNEAQ (reference sequence). CDR3 length: 14 residues. The CDR3 DNA sequence: TGTGCCAGCAGCTTAGCCCCGGATAACTATGGCTACACCTTC. Its protein product is CASSLAPDNYGYTF.

Regarding this clonotype: One junction end does not reproduce the germline sequence, and a read error may be involved. The chain links TRBV6-2 or TRBV6-3 to TRBJ1-5; D not certain. The germline V gene encodes CDR1 MNHEY and CDR2 SVGEGT. The CDR3 has 14 residues. The CDR3 loop reads CASSYANANQPRHF. The CDR3 region has the DNA TGCGCCAGCAGTTACGCGAACGCAAATCAGCCCCGGCATTTT.

Many counts were recorded for this clonotype. The rearrangement uses TRBV6-6 and TRBJ1-3; no definite D call. This CDR3 spans 14 amino acids. The germline V and J ends were trimmed by 6 bases and 7 bases, with 16 bases remaining between them. Looked up from germline, CDR1 is MNHNY and CDR2 is SVGAGI (reference sequence). The CDR3 here is CASSPAGWENTIYF. The CDR3 DNA reads TGTGCCAGCAGCCCCGCGGGGTGGGAGAACACCATATATTTT.

This clonotype was observed a handful of times. A much bigger clone sits one base away, suggesting this may be a read error. Because the CDR3 is missing its conserved closing phenylalanine or tryptophan, this is likely a read error. The chain couples TRBV20-1 to TRBJ1-2; no firm D call. Germline CDR1 reads DFQATT; CDR2 reads SNEGSKA (reference sequence). V was pared by 6 bases and J by 8 bases, with 10 bases between. The CDR3 spans 10 residues. Written as DNA, the CDR3 is TGCAGTGCCCCGGACGAGGGCTACACCTCC. Protein: CSAPDEGYTS.

At least ten counts were recorded for this clonotype. CDR3 loop: CASSLKGANYGYTF. The CDR3 nucleotides read TGTGCCAGCAGCTTAAAGGGGGCGAACTATGGCTACACCTTC. The rearrangement links TRBV7-3 to TRBJ1-2; TRBD1 matches 7 bases. The V gene's germline CDR1 is SGHTA and CDR2 FQGTGA. The CDR3 extends over 14 amino acids. V lost 1 base and J lost 2; bases outside the gene matches: 1. The variable domain in full, with the rest retrieved from reference TRBV7-3 and TRBJ1-2, is GAGVSQTPSNKVTEKGKYVELRCDPISGHTALYWYRQSLGQGPEFLIYFQGTGAADDSGLPNDRFFAVRPEGSVSTLKIQRTERGDSAVYLCASSLKGANYGYTFGSGTRLTVV.

This clonotype was picked up many times. V and J are TRBV5-1 and TRBJ2-5; D may be TRBD2 (6 bases). The length of the CDR3 is 15 residues. Germline V gene data show CDR1 as SGHRS and CDR2 as YFSETQ. The V and J ends lost 1 base and 1 base respectively, with 11 bases between them. The CDR3 here is CASSLMGTPQETQYF. In DNA form, the CDR3 reads TGCGCCAGCAGCTTGATGGGGACTCCCCAAGAGACCCAGTACTTC.

A few counts support this clonotype. This may arise from a read error, as a much more abundant clone is one base away. This chain uses TRBV20-1 with TRBJ1-2, with D maybe TRBD1 (6 bases). Trimming shortened V by 0 bases and J by 4 bases, and 15 bases separated the two germline ends. Germline V lookup: CDR1 DFQATT, CDR2 SNEGSKA (reference sequence). The CDR3 covers 15 residues. The CDR3 loop is CSARDGQLATYGYTF. Written as DNA, the CDR3 is TGCAGTGCTAGAGATGGACAGCTAGCTACCTATGGCTACACCTTC.

About this clonotype: Without the conserved terminal phenylalanine or tryptophan, this CDR3 likely stems from a read error. V gene TRBV27 combines with J gene TRBJ1-5; 7 bases match TRBD1. The length of the CDR3 is 15 residues. The germline V gene encodes CDR1 MNHEY and CDR2 SMNVEV (reference sequence). V shed 6 bases and J 0 bases; nucleotides not matched to a gene: 5. The CDR3 spells CASRRGQISNQPQHL. The DNA for the CDR3 is TGTGCCAGCAGGCGGGGACAGATTAGCAATCAGCCCCAGCATCTT.

This clonotype has more than one count but fewer than ten. The J gene is TRBJ1-1, the V gene TRBV30; D gene uncertain. The CDR3 contains 13 residues. Germline V gene sequence: CDR1 GTSNPN, CDR2 SVGIG (reference sequence). V gave up 4 bases and J gave up 0 bases, with 9 bases separating them. This chain's CDR3 is CAWKFLMNTEAFF. In nucleotides, the CDR3 is TGTGCCTGGAAGTTCTTAATGAACACTGAAGCTTTCTTT.

This clonotype occurred many times. This chain connects TRBV9 to TRBJ2-5; 9 nucleotides align to TRBD2. This CDR3 has 18 amino acids. V dropped 0 bases and J dropped 2; count of bases not matched to a gene: 11. Germline V gene lookup returns CDR1 SGDLS and CDR2 YYNGEE. In DNA form, the CDR3 reads TGTGCCAGCAGCGTAGGGGTTTTGGCGGGGGGGAAACAAGAGACCCAGTACTTC. Protein sequence: CASSVGVLAGGKQETQYF. Complete variable domain (other parts from reference TRBV9 and TRBJ2-5): DSGVTQTPKHLITATGQRVTLRCSPRSGDLSVYWYQQSLDQGLQFLIQYYNGEERAKGNILERFSAQQFPDLHSELNLSSLELGDSALYFCASSVGVLAGGKQETQYFGPGTRLLVL.

This clonotype has only a few counts. The chain uses TRBV28 and TRBJ2-2; 10 bases agree with TRBD2. The CDR3 contains 14 residues. Germline V CDR1 and CDR2: MDHEN, SYDVKM. V trimming: 11 bases; J trimming: 5 bases; junction bases outside the gene matches: 8. CDR3 in DNA: TGTGCCGGAACTCGAGCGGGGGGGACCGGGGAGCTGTTTTTT. Translation gives CAGTRAGGTGELFF.

This clonotype was picked up many times. The V and J genes are TRBV7-2 and TRBJ2-3; a weak D match, TRBD2 (6 bases). The CDR3 loop spans 15 amino acids. The germline V gene encodes CDR1 SGHTA and CDR2 FQGNSA. Trimming left V 5 bases short and J 2 bases short, with 14 bases between. This CDR3 reads CASSPGGALTDTQYF. In nucleotides, the CDR3 is TGTGCCAGCAGCCCTGGCGGGGCCCTCACAGATACGCAGTATTTT.

This clonotype has a count of ten or more. As DNA, the CDR3 is TGTGCCAGCAGTTACATCGCTGTTCGGGAAAAACTGTTTTTT. This encodes CASSYIAVREKLFF. V is TRBV6-2 or TRBV6-3 and J is TRBJ1-4, with D uncertain. The V gene lost 2 bases and the J gene lost 8 bases, with 12 bases spanning the gap. Germline V gene sequence: CDR1 MNHEY, CDR2 SVGEGT. This CDR3 has 14 residues.